A single sample gave rise to the 12 T cell receptor beta chains below, sequenced in a study of blood T cells in healthy people across ages. The second PCR ran roughly 6 to 11 cycles with a sample-barcoded 5' primer and J-beta primers. TCRdb re-derived calls from the 5' RACE reads in MiXCR, one entry per CDR3 protein. Among some 940,000 distinct CDR3 sequences, 29% were seen once, and the ten largest hold roughly 10%. The same data also went into a second study, on T cells of mothers and their children.

The sample comprised blood. These TCRs come from a woman between 40 and 55 years old in good health.

This chain joins TRBV28 and TRBJ2-2; 10 nucleotides match TRBD1. This CDR3 contains 16 residues. Trimming cost V 6 bases and J 6 bases; bases outside gene matches: 10. Germline V CDR1 and CDR2: MDHEN, SYDVKM. The CDR3 sequence is CASRAWTGGMAGELFF. The CDR3 DNA follows: TGTGCCAGCAGGGCTTGGACAGGGGGTATGGCCGGGGAGCTGTTTTTT.

This clonotype was observed many times. The chain has TRBV6-2 or TRBV6-3 and TRBJ1-6; 8 bases align to TRBD1. The junction had 7 bases not matched to a gene; V was cut back by 2 bases and J by 10 bases. CDR1 is MNHEY, CDR2 SVGEGT, per germline. The CDR3 is 15 amino acids. The CDR3 bases are TGTGCCAGCAGTTACCCCGGGACAGGAGTATCACCCCTCCACTTT. Amino acid sequence: CASSYPGTGVSPLHF.

The CDR3 DNA reads TGTGCCAGCAGCTTGGACGTGACGACAGATACGCAGTATTTT. Translation: CASSLDVTTDTQYF. The chain uses TRBV5-8 and TRBJ2-3; D call uncertain. Germline CDR1 reads SGHTS; CDR2 reads YDEGEE. Trimming cost V 0 bases and J 3 bases, with 8 bases left between them. The CDR3 totals 14 residues.

Turning to this clonotype: A much bigger clone sits one base away, suggesting this may be a read error. V usage is TRBV7-3 and J usage is TRBJ2-4; 8 nucleotides line up with TRBD1. The J call may be faulty, since TRBJ2-5 better matches the DNA end. CDR1 is SGHTA and CDR2 is FQGTGA in the germline V gene. This CDR3 has 16 residues. CDR3: CASSLLPRGRAKTQYF. CDR3 sequence (DNA): TGTGCCAGCAGCTTACTCCCCAGGGGGCGCGCGAAGACCCAGTACTTC.

This sequence joins TRBV7-9 and TRBJ1-1; possible D gene TRBD1, 5 bases. V was cut by 5 bases and J by 1 base, with 17 bases left in between. From germline, CDR1 is SEHNR and CDR2 FQNEAQ (reference sequence). The CDR3 sequence is 16 residues long. The CDR3 nucleotides are TGTGCCAGCAGCCGAAGCCTCGGGACGGGGAACACTGAAGCTTTCTTT. Protein sequence: CASSRSLGTGNTEAFF.

This clonotype was counted at least ten times. CDR3 DNA sequence: TGCGCCAGCAGCTTGGGTACCTCTGAGACCCAGTACTTC. Encoded protein: CASSLGTSETQYF. This chain connects TRBV5-1 to TRBJ2-5; D gene unclear. V was shortened by 0 bases and J by 5 bases, with 8 bases between the two germline ends. In germline, CDR1 is SGHRS, CDR2 YFSETQ. The CDR3 totals 13 residues.

This clonotype was detected only a few times. The chain couples TRBV12-3 or TRBV12-4 to TRBJ2-1, with D perhaps TRBD2 (7 bases). Trimming removed 4 bases from V and 12 bases from J, with 25 bases in between. The CDR3 has 16 amino acids. The CDR3 coding sequence is TGTGCCAGCAGTTCCCTAAGTCCCATCGAGGGGGGGGGGCAGTTCTTC. Protein product: CASSSLSPIEGGGQFF.

V usage is TRBV15 and J usage is TRBJ2-3, with 10 bases aligning to TRBD2. Per the germline V gene, CDR1 is LNHNV and CDR2 is YYDKDF (reference sequence). The CDR3 is 17 amino acids. Trimming took 1 base from V and 1 from J; bases not matched to a gene: 5. CDR3 bases: TGTGCCACCAGCAGAGGAGCGGGGGGGCTAGGCACAGATACGCAGTATTTT. Protein: CATSRGAGGLGTDTQYF.

At least ten counts were recorded for this clonotype. The chain employs TRBV5-1 and TRBJ2-7; 7 bases agree with TRBD1. V dropped 0 bases and J dropped 0; count of bases not matched to a gene: 9. CDR3 length: 17 amino acids. Germline CDR1 and CDR2: SGHRS and YFSETQ. CDR3 protein: CASSLVIGTESSYEQYF. In nucleotides, the CDR3 is TGCGCCAGCAGCTTGGTGATCGGGACAGAGAGCTCCTACGAGCAGTACTTC.

The chain has TRBV20-1 and TRBJ2-7; 9 nucleotides match TRBD1. The assigned J gene may be wrong: the sequence end matches TRBJ2-5 better. There are 16 residues in the CDR3. Per germline, CDR1 DFQATT and CDR2 SNEGSKA (reference sequence). In DNA form, the CDR3 reads TGCAGTGCTAGAAACGCGGGGCAAGGACAGGGGAAGACCCAGTACTTC. Translating gives CSARNAGQGQGKTQYF.

This clonotype was seen at least ten times. V and J are TRBV4-1 and TRBJ2-7, with a weak D call TRBD2 (5 bases). Between the trimmed V and J ends, which lost 2 bases and 3 bases, there was a span of 14 bases. The germline V gene has CDR1 MGHRA and CDR2 YSYEKL. This CDR3 is 15 amino acids long. The CDR3 bases are TGCGCCAGCAGCCAAACCCACGGGAACCTCTACGAGCAGTACTTC. This gives the protein CASSQTHGNLYEQYF.

Concerning this clonotype itself: A clone one base away is much larger, so this may be a read error. This chain connects TRBV7-3 to TRBJ2-7; no clear D. Germline lookup yields CDR1 SGHTA and CDR2 FQGTGA. The CDR3 has 16 amino acids. The CDR3 spells CAGSPPSLVSSYEQYF. CDR3 nucleotides: TGTGCCGGCAGCCCCCCGTCGTTGGTCAGCTCCTACGAGCAGTACTTC.